This TCR beta chain was identified in a study of T-cell reconstitution after alpha-beta-depleted transplantation in children. Study-level points and caveats: The high TCRbeta diversity at day 60 in some patients came from surviving recipient T cells and thymic progenitors. Several hundred expanded graft clones reportedly supplied alpha-beta T cells about two months after transplant. Hyperexpanded clones declined; after one year, newly produced T cells mostly supplied diversity.

Preparation of the TCRbeta library involved a method that used unique molecular identifiers. A single record per CDR3 protein comes from TCRdb applying MiXCR to the PCR reads. The data contain about 440,000 distinct CDR3 sequences, about 40% of them singletons. Concerning this clonotype itself: Its specificity is unknown.

CDR3 length equals 15 residues. CDR1 is LGHNT, CDR2 FRNRAP, per germline. Between the trimmed V and J ends, which lost 2 bases and 7 bases, there was a span of 14 bases. The TCR originated in a girl aged 2-10 years with aplastic anemia, due to receive a stem cell transplant. This chain joins TRBV12-5 and TRBJ2-2, with D uncertain. The specimen was PBMCs, collected before TCRalphabeta/CD19-depleted stem cell transplant. The CDR3: CASGLPTTEDGELFF. CDR3 DNA sequence: TGTGCTAGTGGTTTGCCAACGACCGAGGACGGGGAGCTGTTTTTT.